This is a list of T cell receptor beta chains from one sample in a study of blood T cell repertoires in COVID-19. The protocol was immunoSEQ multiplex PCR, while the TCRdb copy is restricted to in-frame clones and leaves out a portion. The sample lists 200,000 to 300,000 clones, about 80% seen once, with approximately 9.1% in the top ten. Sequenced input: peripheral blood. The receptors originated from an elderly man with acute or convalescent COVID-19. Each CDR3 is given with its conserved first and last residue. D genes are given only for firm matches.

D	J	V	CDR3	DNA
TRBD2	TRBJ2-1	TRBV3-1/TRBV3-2	CASSLPGLAGVVNEQFF	TGTGCCAGCAGCCTCCCGGGACTAGCGGGAGTAGTGAATGAGCAGTTCTTC
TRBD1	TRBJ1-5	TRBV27	CASSLRSYGTENQPQHF	TGTGCCAGCAGTTTGCGGAGTTATGGGACAGAAAATCAGCCCCAGCATTTT
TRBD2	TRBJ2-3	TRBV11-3	CASSLGLAGVVDTQYF	TGTGCCAGCAGCCTGGGACTAGCGGGTGTCGTAGATACGCAGTATTTT
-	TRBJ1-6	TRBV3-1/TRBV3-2	CASSSGRSYNSPLHF	TGTGCCAGCAGTTCCGGCAGGTCCTATAATTCACCCCTCCACTTT
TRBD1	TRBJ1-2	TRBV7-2	CASSLMRGQGMWGYTF	TGTGCCAGCAGCTTAATGAGGGGACAGGGGATGTGGGGCTACACCTTC
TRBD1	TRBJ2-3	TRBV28	CASSETGGLDTQYF	TGTGCCAGCAGTGAGACAGGGGGACTAGATACGCAGTATTTT
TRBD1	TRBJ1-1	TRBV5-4	CASSTHPGQMTEAFF	TGTGCCAGCAGCACCCATCCGGGACAGATGACTGAAGCTTTCTTT
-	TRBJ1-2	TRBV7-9	CASSLGQFKSGYTF	TGTGCCAGCAGCTTAGGACAGTTCAAGAGTGGCTACACCTTC
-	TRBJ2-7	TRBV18	CASSPPGGTYEQYF	TGTGCCAGCTCACCCCCAGGGGGGACCTACGAGCAGTACTTC
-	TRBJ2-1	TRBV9	CASSVVRGEQFF	TGTGCCAGCAGCGTAGTGCGAGGTGAGCAGTTCTTC
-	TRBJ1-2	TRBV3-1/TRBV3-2	CASSQGLAAGYTF	TGTGCCAGCAGCCAAGGGCTGGCGGCCGGCTACACCTTC
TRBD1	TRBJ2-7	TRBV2	CASSERGLTGINEQYF	TGTGCCAGCAGTGAAAGGGGTTTGACAGGGATCAACGAGCAGTACTTC
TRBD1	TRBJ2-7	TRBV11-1	CASSLEGGESYEQYF	TGTGCCAGCAGCTTAGAAGGGGGCGAATCCTACGAGCAGTACTTC
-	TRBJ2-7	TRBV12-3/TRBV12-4	CASSSQVAYEQYF	TGTGCCAGCAGTTCTCAGGTCGCCTACGAGCAGTACTTC
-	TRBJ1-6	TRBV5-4	CASSLVATQRGPLHF	TGTGCCAGCAGCTTGGTCGCAACGCAAAGGGGACCCCTCCACTTT